This T cell receptor (beta chain) was captured by sequencing in a study of beta chain features in type 1 diabetes. The authors reverse transcribed all of the isolated RNA, so sequencing captured expressed TCRB transcripts. Sequencing was performed with immunoSEQ multiplex PCR; in TCRdb, only in-frame clones are kept and a portion is missing. The data hold around 690,000 clones, with 12% observed a single time. Whole-study findings and limits: Patients and controls would be equally affected if PCR favored shorter templates. Moderate but significant shortening of TCRB CDR3s was recorded in all four CD4+ subsets from Type 1 diabetes patients.

In germline, CDR1 is SGHTA, CDR2 FQGNSA. The V and J ends lost 2 bases and 9 bases respectively, with 14 bases between them. The CDR3 has 14 amino acids. As regards this clone: Its antigen is currently unknown.

V usage is TRBV7-2 and J usage is TRBJ2-1; the D gene is possibly TRBD2 (6 bases). This sequence originates from a man younger than 40 with type 1 diabetes. Sequenced: naive CD4+ T cells from blood. The CDR3 DNA reads TGTGCCAGCAGCTTATCCCTAACTAGCAGTGAGCAGTTCTTC. Protein product: CASSLSLTSSEQFF.